Following are 13 T cell receptor beta chains from one sample sequenced in a study of shared clonotypes between healthy human individuals. Clones were read by immunoSEQ multiplex PCR, and TCRdb kept only the in-frame ones, dropping some. The sample has roughly 2.1 million clones; 85% to 95% are singletons. Naive CD8 cells were CD45RO-negative, positively selected for CCR7, excluding terminally differentiated effector memory CD45RA+ cells. Sequenced sample: naive CD8+ T cells from PBMCs. Every receptor here comes from a man between 18 and 35 years old in good health. Some clones in this sample may be carry-over from other donors' samples.

The V gene is TRBV28, the J gene TRBJ2-1; the match to TRBD2 covers 8 bases. Germline CDR1 reads MDHEN; CDR2 reads SYDVKM. The CDR3 runs to 17 residues. The V segment lost 5 bases and the J segment 7 bases; nucleotides outside the gene matches: 16. For the CDR3, the DNA is TGTGCCAGCAGTCCATCTTGGGCGGGAGGAGGAGGGAATGAGCAGTTCTTC. Its translation: CASSPSWAGGGGNEQFF.

The CDR3 is CASSLEPGQGADQPQHF. CDR3 nucleotide sequence: TGTGCCAGCAGCTTGGAACCGGGACAGGGGGCGGATCAGCCCCAGCATTTT. The gene calls are TRBV11-2 and TRBJ1-5; TRBD1 matches at 12 bases. There are 17 residues in the CDR3. From germline, CDR1 is SGHAT and CDR2 FQNNGV. V dropped 3 bases and J dropped 5; count of bases not matched to a gene: 8.

This clone was seen a handful of times. The chain is built from TRBV13 and TRBJ1-1, with 8 bases lining up with TRBD1. The germline CDR1 and CDR2 sequences are PRHDT and FYEKMQ (reference sequence). The CDR3 spans 13 residues. V was clipped by 4 bases and J by 7 bases; unmatched bases: 5. The CDR3 region is CASSYDRGDEAFF. DNA of the CDR3: TGTGCCAGCAGCTACGACAGGGGTGATGAAGCTTTCTTT.

This clone was recorded once. The chain is built from TRBV11-2 and TRBJ2-7; 11 bases agree with TRBD1. This CDR3 is 15 amino acids long. V lost 3 bases, J lost 4 bases, and 5 bases stayed unmatched. Germline assignment: CDR1 SGHAT and CDR2 FQNNGV. CDR3 nucleotide sequence: TGTGCCAGCAGCTTCGGACAGGGGGCTGGGTACGAGCAGTACTTC. This translates into CASSFGQGAGYEQYF.

The gene calls are TRBV19 and TRBJ1-1; D is unresolved. V dropped 6 bases and J dropped 0 bases, with 17 bases sitting between them. This CDR3 is 16 amino acids long. CDR1 is LNHDA, CDR2 SQIVND, per germline (reference sequence). Here the CDR3 reads CASSREWQTLNTEAFF. The DNA of the CDR3 is TGTGCCAGTAGCCGCGAGTGGCAGACTTTGAACACTGAAGCTTTCTTT. Full variable domain (remainder filled in from reference TRBV19 and TRBJ1-1): DGGITQSPKYLFRKEGQNVTLSCEQNLNHDAMYWYRQDPGQGLRLIYYSQIVNDFQKGDIAEGYSVSREKKESFPLTVTSAQKNPTAFYLCASSREWQTLNTEAFFGQGTRLTVV.

The V call is TRBV5-1, the J call TRBJ2-3; maybe TRBD2 (5 bases). The germline V and J ends were trimmed by 0 bases and 3 bases, with 8 bases remaining between them. CDR1 SGHRS and CDR2 YFSETQ come from the germline V gene. The CDR3 spans 14 residues. CDR3: CASSLGGVTDTQYF. CDR3 DNA: TGCGCCAGCAGCTTGGGGGGAGTGACAGATACGCAGTATTTT.

Note on this clone: Other DNA sequences in the same sample also yield this CDR3. This chain connects TRBV28 to TRBJ2-7; D unresolved. The germline V and J ends were trimmed by 8 bases and 3 bases, with 5 bases remaining between them. The germline gives CDR1 MDHEN, CDR2 SYDVKM. The CDR3 runs 10 residues. The CDR3 region is CASGHYEQYF. As DNA, the CDR3 is TGTGCCAGCGGCCACTACGAGCAGTACTTC.

In its sample, this clone was seen once. The J gene is TRBJ1-2, the V gene TRBV2; D unresolved. Germline V lookup: CDR1 SNHLY, CDR2 FYNNEI. V lost 7 bases, J lost 6 bases, and 24 bases lay in between. The CDR3 loop spans 16 amino acids. The CDR3 DNA reads TGTGCCAGCACTGACAAAGGACGGAGTGTATCTGATGGCTACACCTTC. Protein sequence: CASTDKGRSVSDGYTF.

V is TRBV18 and J is TRBJ2-5; no clear D. Trimming cost V 2 bases and J 4 bases, with 8 bases left between them. CDR1 KGHSH and CDR2 LQKENI come from the germline V gene. This CDR3 is built from 13 residues. Here the CDR3 DNA reads TGTGCCAGCTCACCAAAGAGGTCAGAGACCCAGTACTTC. Its protein product is CASSPKRSETQYF.

The chain carries TRBV6-5 and TRBJ2-1; the match to TRBD2 covers 9 bases. The V gene end was trimmed by 5 bases and the J gene end by 7 bases; junction bases not matched to a gene: 9. CDR3 length equals 15 residues. Germline CDR1 MNHEY, CDR2 SVGAGI. CDR3 bases: TGTGCCAGCAGTATGCTGAGCGGGAGGCGGAATGAGCAGTTCTTC. It codes for CASSMLSGRRNEQFF.

The gene calls are TRBV28 and TRBJ2-1, with 8 nucleotides matching TRBD2. Germline V gene sequence: CDR1 MDHEN, CDR2 SYDVKM. The CDR3 runs to 16 residues. V gave up 11 bases and J gave up 0 bases; unmatched junction bases: 12. The CDR3 DNA reads TGTGCCGCCGCACCTAAGCGGGAGCCCTCCTACAATGAGCAGTTCTTC. It encodes CAAAPKREPSYNEQFF.

Notes on this clone: Additional DNA sequences in this sample encode the identical CDR3. V usage is TRBV29-1 and J usage is TRBJ2-5, with D tentatively TRBD1 or TRBD2 (6 bases each). The CDR3 extends over 10 amino acids. Germline values: CDR1 SQVTM, CDR2 ANQGSEA. Deletions cut 3 bases from V and 8 bases from J, with 7 bases between. CDR3 protein: CSVEGGTQYF. The CDR3 bases are TGCAGCGTTGAGGGGGGCACCCAGTACTTC.

The chain joins TRBV9 to TRBJ2-7, with 7 bases that match TRBD1. J was trimmed by 4 bases and V by 4 bases; bases with no gene match: 11. The CDR3 has 15 amino acids. Looked up from germline, CDR1 is SGDLS and CDR2 is YYNGEE. The CDR3, as DNA: TGTGCCAGCAGCCCGGACCGGGACAGATTATACGAGCAGTACTTC. Its protein product is CASSPDRDRLYEQYF.